The 13 T cell receptor beta chains listed next were all sequenced from one sample in a study of CD8 T cells in ankylosing spondylitis. Using its own MiXCR run on the 5' RACE reads, TCRdb lists one record per CDR3 protein. The sample lists some 250,000 distinct CDR3 sequences, approximately 11% occurring once. The sample comprised blood, either unsorted or a sorted T cell fraction (not recorded which). The receptors shown here come from a male donor with ankylosing spondylitis or in good health (not recorded which).

As for this clonotype: With a much larger clone just one base away, this may be a read error. The chain joins TRBV7-8 to TRBJ2-3; D is undetermined. The CDR3 runs 11 residues. V was clipped by 5 bases and J by 9 bases, with 9 bases between them. Per the germline V gene, CDR1 is SGHVS and CDR2 is FQNEAQ. DNA for the CDR3: TGTGCCAGCAGCCTCGGTAGCACGCAGTATTTT. Amino acids: CASSLGSTQYF.

This clonotype was recorded at least ten times. The CDR3 here is CSVEDLAGDEQFF. The CDR3 region has the DNA TGCAGCGTTGAAGACTTAGCAGGGGATGAGCAGTTCTTC. The chain carries TRBV29-1 and TRBJ2-1, with a weak D call TRBD1 (6 bases). The CDR3 sequence is 13 residues long. Trimming took off 0 bases at V and 8 bases at J, with 11 bases between the two ends. The germline gives CDR1 SQVTM, CDR2 ANQGSEA.

The genes are TRBV7-2 and TRBJ2-5; 9 bases are shared with TRBD2. The germline gives CDR1 SGHTA, CDR2 FQGNSA. V gave up 4 bases and J gave up 0 bases; unmatched junction bases: 3. The CDR3 is made up of 15 amino acids. CDR3 DNA sequence: TGTGCCAGCAGCTGGTCTAGCGGGAACCAAGAGACCCAGTACTTC. Its translation is CASSWSSGNQETQYF.

This clonotype was observed many times. The rearrangement joins TRBV5-6 to TRBJ2-5; D is uncertain. Trimming took 5 bases from V and 5 from J, leaving 16 bases between them. This CDR3 contains 14 residues. Looked up from germline, CDR1 is SGHDT and CDR2 is YYEEEE. The CDR3: CASSTGFTLETQYF. CDR3 coding DNA: TGTGCCAGCAGTACCGGGTTCACCTTGGAGACCCAGTACTTC.

This clonotype was seen ten or more times. The J gene is TRBJ2-1, the V gene TRBV15; 8 nucleotides match TRBD2. There are 18 residues in the CDR3. Germline loops: CDR1 LNHNV, CDR2 YYDKDF (reference sequence). With 3 bases clipped from V and 3 bases from J, the junction kept 13 bases outside the gene matches. The CDR3 bases are TGTGCCACCAGCAGTGACATAGCGGGACTGGGCCTCTACAATGAGCAGTTCTTC. Residues: CATSSDIAGLGLYNEQFF.

This clonotype was seen a few times. The gene calls are TRBV20-1 and TRBJ1-4; a possible D gene is TRBD1 (6 bases). Germline CDR1 reads DFQATT; CDR2 reads SNEGSKA (reference sequence). The CDR3 loop spans 12 amino acids. With 5 bases removed from V and 8 bases from J, the gap between germline ends came to 12 bases. CDR3 nucleotides: TGCAGTGCTCACTTGACAGGCGAAAAACTGTTTTTT. This translates into CSAHLTGEKLFF.

In this sample, this clonotype turned up many times. This chain connects TRBV6-1 to TRBJ2-4; 11 nucleotides line up with TRBD2. The junction had 7 bases not matched to a gene; V was cut back by 6 bases and J by 3 bases. Per the germline V gene, CDR1 is MNHNS and CDR2 is SASEGT. The CDR3 consists of 16 residues. This chain's CDR3 is CASRHGSGRGKNIQYF. The CDR3 bases are TGTGCCAGCAGACACGGTAGCGGGAGGGGCAAAAACATTCAGTACTTC.

In its sample, this clonotype was seen a few times. CDR3 coding DNA: TGCGCCAGCAGTGATATCCTAGCGGGAATTGTCTACGAGCAGTACTTC. It is translated as CASSDILAGIVYEQYF. The chain joins TRBV10-2 to TRBJ2-7, with 9 bases that match TRBD2. The V and J ends lost 3 bases and 3 bases, in that order; junction bases with no gene match: 9. The germline gives CDR1 WSHSY, CDR2 SAAADI. This CDR3 has 16 residues.

This clonotype was recorded many times. The gene calls are TRBV5-8 and TRBJ1-2; TRBD1 is a possible D gene (6 bases). In germline, CDR1 is SGHTS, CDR2 YDEGEE. This CDR3 has 15 amino acids. Trimming cost V 4 bases and J 5 bases, with 18 bases left between them. The CDR3 sequence is CASSPMVVRGYGYTF. CDR3 nucleotide sequence: TGTGCCAGCAGCCCAATGGTGGTCAGGGGTTATGGCTACACCTTC.

There are many counts of this clonotype. V gene TRBV12-3 or TRBV12-4 combines with J gene TRBJ2-7; D may match TRBD1 or TRBD2 (5 bases each). Trimming took off 8 bases at V and 5 bases at J, with 7 bases between the two ends. The CDR3 is made up of 10 amino acids. In DNA form, the CDR3 reads TGTGCCAGCGGGACCGACGAGCAGTACTTC. Residues: CASGTDEQYF.

The J gene is TRBJ2-7, the V gene TRBV29-1; D may be TRBD1 (7 bases). Trimming shortened V by 6 bases and J by 3 bases, and 12 bases separated the two germline ends. This CDR3 has 12 amino acids. In germline, CDR1 is SQVTM, CDR2 ANQGSEA. CDR3 loop: CSVRGDNYEQYF. In DNA, the CDR3 is TGCAGCGTCAGGGGGGACAACTACGAGCAGTACTTC.

This clonotype was counted between two and nine times. The rearrangement joins TRBV15 to TRBJ1-5; no definite D call. V was trimmed by 9 bases and J by 4 bases, leaving 13 bases between them. Germline V gene data show CDR1 as LNHNV and CDR2 as YYDKDF (reference sequence). This CDR3 contains 13 residues. CDR3 sequence: CATGRGPNQPQHF. The CDR3 DNA sequence: TGTGCCACGGGTCGCGGACCAAATCAGCCCCAGCATTTT.

This clonotype was observed at least ten times. The genes are TRBV5-8 and TRBJ1-5, with a weak D call TRBD1 (6 bases). There are 14 residues in the CDR3. Germline CDR1 and CDR2: SGHTS and YDEGEE. With 5 bases removed from V and 3 bases from J, the gap between germline ends came to 12 bases. The CDR3 coding sequence is TGTGCCAGCAGAACGGACAGAGTCAATCAGCCCCAGCATTTT. Amino acid sequence: CASRTDRVNQPQHF.